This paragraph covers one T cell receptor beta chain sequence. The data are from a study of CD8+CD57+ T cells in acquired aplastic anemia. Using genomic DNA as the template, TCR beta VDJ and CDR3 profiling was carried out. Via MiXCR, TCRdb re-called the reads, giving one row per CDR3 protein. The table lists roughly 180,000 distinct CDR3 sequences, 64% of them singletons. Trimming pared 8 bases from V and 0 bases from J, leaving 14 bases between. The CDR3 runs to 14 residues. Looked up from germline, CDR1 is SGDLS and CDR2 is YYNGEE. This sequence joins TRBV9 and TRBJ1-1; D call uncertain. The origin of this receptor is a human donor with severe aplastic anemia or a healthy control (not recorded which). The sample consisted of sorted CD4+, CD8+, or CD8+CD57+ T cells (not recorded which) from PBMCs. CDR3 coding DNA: TGTGCCAGTAGTCCTCGCCTACTGAACACTGAAGCTTTCTTT. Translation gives CASSPRLLNTEAFF.